This T cell receptor (beta chain) was profiled in a study of cytomegalovirus exposure and HLA in healthy donors. Overall study findings and caveats: Researchers had no immune exposure information except CMV serostatus available. According to an earlier analysis, most TCR beta V segments yielded productive rearrangements about 87% or about 30% of the time.

Primers: 60 Vbeta forward and 13 Jbeta reverse. Libraries were prepared by immunoSEQ multiplex PCR; TCRdb keeps only in-frame clonotypes and omits some of them. The repertoire holds some 140,000 clones, with roughly 83% as singletons. This CDR3 has 17 amino acids. In germline, CDR1 is SNHLY, CDR2 FYNNEI. J gave up 2 bases and V 5 bases, and 7 bases lay outside the gene matches. This clone was counted once. Its antigen is unknown. The source of this sequence is a female donor in good health and CMV-seronegative. The chain couples TRBV2 to TRBJ1-6, with TRBD1 identical over 9 bases. Sequenced: PBMCs. The CDR3 DNA reads TGTGCCAGCAGTCCGGACAGGGGTGCGGCCTATAATTCACCCCTCCACTTT. This translates into CASSPDRGAAYNSPLHF.